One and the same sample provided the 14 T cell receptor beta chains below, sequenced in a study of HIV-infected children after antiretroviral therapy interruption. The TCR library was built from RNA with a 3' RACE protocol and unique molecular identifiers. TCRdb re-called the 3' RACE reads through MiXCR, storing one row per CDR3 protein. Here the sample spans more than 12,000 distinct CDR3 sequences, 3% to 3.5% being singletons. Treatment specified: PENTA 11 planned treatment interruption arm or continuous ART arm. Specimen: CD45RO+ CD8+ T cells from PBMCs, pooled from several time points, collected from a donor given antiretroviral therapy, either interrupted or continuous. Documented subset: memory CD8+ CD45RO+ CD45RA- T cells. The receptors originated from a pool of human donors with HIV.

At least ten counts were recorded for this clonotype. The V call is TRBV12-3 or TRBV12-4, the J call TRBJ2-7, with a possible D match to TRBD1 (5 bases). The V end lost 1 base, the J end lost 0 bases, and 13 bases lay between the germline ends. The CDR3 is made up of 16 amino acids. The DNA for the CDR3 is TGTGCCAGCAGTTTAGTTGGACACAGCTTCTCCTACGAGCAGTACTTC. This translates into CASSLVGHSFSYEQYF.

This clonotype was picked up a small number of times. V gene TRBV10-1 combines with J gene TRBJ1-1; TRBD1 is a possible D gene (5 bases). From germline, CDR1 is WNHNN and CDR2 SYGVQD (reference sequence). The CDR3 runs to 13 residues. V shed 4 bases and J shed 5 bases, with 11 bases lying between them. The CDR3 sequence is CASSAAGMTEAFF. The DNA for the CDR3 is TGCGCCAGCAGTGCGGCAGGGATGACTGAAGCTTTCTTT.

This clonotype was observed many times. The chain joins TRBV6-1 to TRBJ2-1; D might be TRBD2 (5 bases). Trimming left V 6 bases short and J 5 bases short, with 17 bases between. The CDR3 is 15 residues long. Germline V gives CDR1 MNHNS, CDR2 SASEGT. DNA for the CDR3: TGTGCCAGCAGGGGTGCGTGGTGGGAGAACAATGAGCAGTTCTTC. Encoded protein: CASRGAWWENNEQFF.

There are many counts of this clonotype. CDR3: CASSSIQGALRRTDTQYF. The CDR3 DNA reads TGCGCCAGCAGCTCGATACAGGGGGCCCTACGACGCACAGATACGCAGTATTTT. The rearrangement uses TRBV5-1 and TRBJ2-3; 9 bases align to TRBD1. Germline CDR1 reads SGHRS; CDR2 reads YFSETQ. V was clipped by 3 bases and J by 1 base; unmatched bases: 12. The CDR3 is 18 amino acids. Complete variable domain (other parts from reference TRBV5-1 and TRBJ2-3): KAGVTQTPRYLIKTRGQQVTLSCSPISGHRSVSWYQQTPGQGLQFLFEYFSETQRNKGNFPGRFSGRQFSNSRSEMNVSTLELGDSALYLCASSSIQGALRRTDTQYFGPGTRLTVL.

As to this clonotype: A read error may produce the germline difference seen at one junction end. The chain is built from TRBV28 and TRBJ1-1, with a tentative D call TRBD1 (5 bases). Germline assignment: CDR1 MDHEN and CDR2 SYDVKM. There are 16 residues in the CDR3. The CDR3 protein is CASSPSGHPPNAEAFF. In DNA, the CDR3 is TGTGCCAGCAGTCCCTCTGGACACCCCCCGAACGCTGAAGCTTTCTTT. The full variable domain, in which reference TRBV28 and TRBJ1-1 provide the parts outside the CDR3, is DVKVTQSSRYLVKRTGEKVFLECVQDMDHENMFWYRQDPGLGLRLIYFSYDVKMKEKGDIPEGYSVSREKKERFSLILESASTNQTSMYLCASSPSGHPPNAEAFFGQGTRLTVV.

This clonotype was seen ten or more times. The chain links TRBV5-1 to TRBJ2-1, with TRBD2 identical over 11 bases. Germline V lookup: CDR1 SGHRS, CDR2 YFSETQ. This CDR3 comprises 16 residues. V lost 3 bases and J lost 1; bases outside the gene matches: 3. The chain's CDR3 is CASSSRLAGSYNEQFF. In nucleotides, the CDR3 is TGCGCCAGCAGCTCCAGACTAGCGGGATCCTACAATGAGCAGTTCTTC.

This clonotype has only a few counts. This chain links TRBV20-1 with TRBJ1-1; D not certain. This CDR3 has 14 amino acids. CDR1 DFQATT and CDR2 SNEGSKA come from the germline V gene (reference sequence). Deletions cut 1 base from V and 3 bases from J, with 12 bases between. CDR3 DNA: TGCAGTGCTAGAGCCCTAGGAGGAGACACTGAAGCTTTCTTT. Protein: CSARALGGDTEAFF.

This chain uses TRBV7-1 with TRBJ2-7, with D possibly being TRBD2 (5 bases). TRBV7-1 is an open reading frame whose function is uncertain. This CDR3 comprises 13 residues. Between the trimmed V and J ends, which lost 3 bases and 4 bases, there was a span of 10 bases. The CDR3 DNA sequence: TGTGCCAGCAGCTCTCAGGACTGGTACGAGCAGTACTTC. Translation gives CASSSQDWYEQYF.

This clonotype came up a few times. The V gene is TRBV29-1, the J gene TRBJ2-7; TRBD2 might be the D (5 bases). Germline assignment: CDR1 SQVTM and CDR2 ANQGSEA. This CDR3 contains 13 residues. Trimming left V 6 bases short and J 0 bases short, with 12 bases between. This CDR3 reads CSVLDGNSYEQYF. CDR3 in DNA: TGCAGCGTCCTAGACGGGAACTCCTACGAGCAGTACTTC.

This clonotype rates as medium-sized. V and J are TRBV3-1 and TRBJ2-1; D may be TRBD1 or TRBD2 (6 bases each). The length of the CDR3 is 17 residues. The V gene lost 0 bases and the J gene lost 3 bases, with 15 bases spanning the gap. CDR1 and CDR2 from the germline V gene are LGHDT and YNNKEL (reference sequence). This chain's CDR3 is CASSQEFPGAFYNEQFF. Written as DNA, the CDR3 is TGTGCCAGCAGCCAAGAATTTCCGGGGGCATTCTACAATGAGCAGTTCTTC.

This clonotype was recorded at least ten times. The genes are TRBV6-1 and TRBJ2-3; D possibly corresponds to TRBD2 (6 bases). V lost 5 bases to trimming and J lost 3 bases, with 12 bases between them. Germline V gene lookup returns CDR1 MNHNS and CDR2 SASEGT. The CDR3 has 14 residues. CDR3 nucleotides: TGTGCCAGCAGTCTAGTAGCGGATACAGATACGCAGTATTTT. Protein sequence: CASSLVADTDTQYF.

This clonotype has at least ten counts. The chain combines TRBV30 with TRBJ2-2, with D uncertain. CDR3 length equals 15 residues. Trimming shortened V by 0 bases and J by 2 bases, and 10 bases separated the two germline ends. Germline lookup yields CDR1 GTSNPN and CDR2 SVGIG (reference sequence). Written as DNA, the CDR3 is TGTGCCTGGAGTGTACTGGCAGCAAACACCGGGGAGCTGTTTTTT. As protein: CAWSVLAANTGELFF.

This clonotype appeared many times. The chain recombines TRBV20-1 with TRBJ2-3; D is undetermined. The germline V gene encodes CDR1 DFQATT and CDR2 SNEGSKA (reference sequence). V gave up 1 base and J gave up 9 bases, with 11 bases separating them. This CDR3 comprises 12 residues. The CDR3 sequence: CSARVTERTQYF. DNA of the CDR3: TGCAGTGCTAGAGTCACAGAGCGAACGCAGTATTTT.

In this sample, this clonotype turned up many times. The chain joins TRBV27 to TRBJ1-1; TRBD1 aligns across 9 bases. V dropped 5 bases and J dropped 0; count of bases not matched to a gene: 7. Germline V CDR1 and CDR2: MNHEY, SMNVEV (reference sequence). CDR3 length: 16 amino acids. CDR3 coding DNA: TGTGCCAGCAGTCCAGGGACAGGGAAGATGAACACTGAAGCTTTCTTT. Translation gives CASSPGTGKMNTEAFF.